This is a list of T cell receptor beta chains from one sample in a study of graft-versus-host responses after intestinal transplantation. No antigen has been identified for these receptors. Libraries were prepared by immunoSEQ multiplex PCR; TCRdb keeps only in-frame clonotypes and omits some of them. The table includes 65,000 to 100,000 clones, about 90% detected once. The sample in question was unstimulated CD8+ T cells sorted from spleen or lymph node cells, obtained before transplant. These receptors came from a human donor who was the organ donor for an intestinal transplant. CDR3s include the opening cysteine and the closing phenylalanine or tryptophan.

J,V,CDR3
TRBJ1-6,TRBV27,CASRGQGGFSPLHF
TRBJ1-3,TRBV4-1,CASSQGGHSGNTIYF
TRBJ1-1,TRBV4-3,CASSPGVNTEAFF
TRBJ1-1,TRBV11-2,CASSPAGGVNTEAFF
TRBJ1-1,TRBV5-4,CASSWSGGSTEAFF
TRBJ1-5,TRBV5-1,CASSVTGASNQPQHF
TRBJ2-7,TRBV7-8,CASSFDAGDRGQDEQYF
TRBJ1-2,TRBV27,CASRTGYGYTF
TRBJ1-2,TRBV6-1,CASSGGDRGLAYGYTF
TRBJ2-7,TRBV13,CASSPRGPGGTYEQYF
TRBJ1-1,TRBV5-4,CASSLGTDLMNTEAFF
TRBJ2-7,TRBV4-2,CASSQEPQGTILSYEQYF
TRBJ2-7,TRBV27,CASSFGGFYEQYF
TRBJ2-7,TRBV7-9,CASSPPGHSSYEQYF
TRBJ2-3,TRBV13,CASSPRTGGSSDTQYF
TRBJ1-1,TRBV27,CASRVGGSTEAFF
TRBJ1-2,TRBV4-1,CASSPSPGNYGYTF
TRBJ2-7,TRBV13,CASSLGGGEQYF
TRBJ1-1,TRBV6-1,CASRETETEAFF
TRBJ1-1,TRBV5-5,CASSWTGEDTEAFF
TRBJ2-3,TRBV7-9,CASTRGTGGSTDTQYF
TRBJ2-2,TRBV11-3,CASSMDRGLTGELFF
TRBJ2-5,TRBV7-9,CASSPGGTETQYF
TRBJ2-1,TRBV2,CASSEVRGNEQFF
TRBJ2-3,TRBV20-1,CSARYRDTQYF
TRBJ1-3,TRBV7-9,CARTGGNTIYF
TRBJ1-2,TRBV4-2,CASSQEGGYGYTF
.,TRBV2,CASSYWTGRHEQYF
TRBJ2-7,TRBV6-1,CASRYRTTYEQYF
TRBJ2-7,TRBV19,CASSKALGQGSYEQYF
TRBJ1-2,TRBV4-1,CASSQENRGGYGYTF
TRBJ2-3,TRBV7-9,CASSSPLEEQRHF
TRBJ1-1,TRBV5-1,CASSSGAEAFF
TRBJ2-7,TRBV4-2,CASSQDSGVAASYEQYF
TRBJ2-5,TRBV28,CASSPTSSETQYF
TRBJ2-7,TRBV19,CASSLLLGQAAYEQYF
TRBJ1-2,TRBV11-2,CASSLEAGGYGYTF
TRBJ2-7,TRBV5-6,CASSPGQGSYEQYF
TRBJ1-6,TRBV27,CASSLVPDRGNSPLHF
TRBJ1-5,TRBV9,CASSAGQPNQPQHF
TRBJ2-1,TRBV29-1,CSVAGGTHNEQFF
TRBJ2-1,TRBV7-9,CASSQGGTGKFF
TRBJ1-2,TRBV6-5,CASSSTRFTGAYGYTF
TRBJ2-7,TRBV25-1,CASSDLQGAYEQYF
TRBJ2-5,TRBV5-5,CASSLDDRGYETQYF
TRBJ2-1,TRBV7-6,CASSLEGGDEQFF
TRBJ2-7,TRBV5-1,CASSVGQAYEQYF
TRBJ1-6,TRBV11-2,CASSPVPLGGPRSPLHF
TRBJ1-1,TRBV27,CASTVFRRGGTEAFF
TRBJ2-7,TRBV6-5,CASSYGRGSYEQYF
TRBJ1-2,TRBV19,CASKQGAANYGYTF
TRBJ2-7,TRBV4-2,CASSQTDTSSYEQYF
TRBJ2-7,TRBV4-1,CASSQAWGAYEQYF
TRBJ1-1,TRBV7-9,CASSSGGGNTEAFF
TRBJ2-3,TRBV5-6,CASSTSDTQYF
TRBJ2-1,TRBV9,CASSPPGQMQFF
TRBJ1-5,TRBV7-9,CASSPQGGTGNQPQHF
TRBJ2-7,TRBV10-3,CAISDPGDEQYF
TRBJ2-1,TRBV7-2,CASSPSGGSYNEQFF